Listed below are T cell receptor beta chains from one sample, sequenced in a study of molecular identifiers for immune sequencing clone quantification. TCRdb re-analysed the PCR reads in MiXCR, keeping a single row per CDR3 protein. The profile covers some 580,000 distinct CDR3 sequences, with 25% appearing a single time and approximately 0.75% taken by the ten largest. The material sequenced was naive CD8+ T cells from blood, with Jurkat cell RNA spiked in. The receptors originated from a human donor in good health. Some libraries in this study had Jurkat cell RNA spiked in. The CDR3 runs from the conserved cysteine through the conserved F or W. Fields, in order: V gene, CDR3 length, clone size, J gene, D gene, CDR3 protein, CDR3 DNA. The D gene is left open where the match is weak. Size is omitted from some rows. Given values are once, few, many or a class for expanded clones.

>TRBV20-1|14|-|TRBJ2-7|TRBD2
CRAATSGSSYAQYF
TGCCGTGCTGCGACTAGCGGTAGCTCCTACGCGCAGTACTTC
>TRBV15|15|many|TRBJ1-5|-
CATSRVRSRNQPQHF
TGTGCCACCAGCAGAGTCCGCAGCCGCAATCAGCCCCAGCATTTT
>TRBV27|14|many|TRBJ1-2|-
CASSFQQGNYGYTF
TGTGCCAGCAGTTTCCAGCAGGGAAACTATGGCTACACCTTC
>TRBV3-1|12|few|TRBJ2-1|-
CASSQGLELGFF
TGTGCCAGCAGCCAAGGGCTGGAGCTTGGGTTCTTC
>TRBV4-2|14|-|TRBJ2-2|-
CASSQGLFTGELFF
TGTGCCAGCAGCCAAGGTCTGTTCACCGGGGAGCTGTTTTTT
>TRBV7-6|16|few|TRBJ1-2|-
CASSSLGGEVDYGYTF
TGTGCCAGCAGCTCCCTAGGGGGTGAGGTTGACTATGGCTACACCTTC
>TRBV30|12|many|TRBJ1-1|-
CAWTKRVREAFF
TGTGCCTGGACAAAAAGGGTTAGGGAAGCTTTCTTT
>TRBV20-1|12|few|TRBJ2-1|-
CSAEGISNEQFF
TGCAGTGCTGAGGGAATAAGCAATGAGCAGTTCTTC
>TRBV5-4|17|-|TRBJ2-2|TRBD1
CASSLEPGTGNTGELFF
TGTGCCAGCAGCTTGGAACCCGGGACAGGGAACACCGGGGAGCTGTTTTTT
>TRBV12-5|22|-|TRBJ2-5|-
CASGLPDETLRRPGPTQETQYF
TGTGCTAGTGGTTTGCCCGATGAGACCCTACGACGGCCGGGACCAACCCAAGAGACCCAGTACTTC
>TRBV27|16|many|TRBJ2-2|TRBD2
CASSLLAGDGTGELFF
TGTGCCAGCAGTTTATTAGCGGGAGATGGGACCGGGGAGCTGTTTTTT
>TRBV9|17|few|TRBJ2-3|TRBD1
CASSVGTGGTRSYTQYF
TGTGCCAGCAGCGTCGGGACAGGGGGAACCAGGAGCTATACGCAGTATTTT
>TRBV12-3/TRBV12-4|15|-|TRBJ1-4|-
CASSLRAGILEKLSF
TGTGCCAGCAGTTTAAGGGCAGGGATCCTCGAAAAACTGTCTTTT
>TRBV27|15|-|TRBJ2-5|-
CASSLQGAGVETQYF
TGTGCCAGCAGTTTACAAGGAGCGGGTGTGGAGACCCAGTACTTC
>TRBV27|14|-|TRBJ2-4|-
CASLLTGAKNIQYF
TGTGCCAGCCTGCTAACGGGAGCCAAAAACATTCAGTACTTC
>TRBV6-2/TRBV6-3|20|-|TRBJ2-2|TRBD2
CASSYVGTSGGALDTGELFF
TGTGCCAGCAGTTACGTCGGGACTAGCGGGGGGGCCTTGGACACCGGGGAGCTGTTTTTT
>TRBV27|13|-|TRBJ2-7|-
CASSYRDAYEQYF
TGTGCCAGCAGTTATAGGGATGCCTACGAGCAGTACTTC
>TRBV7-9|14|few|TRBJ1-1|TRBD1
CASSPFQGATEAFF
TGTGCCAGCAGCCCGTTCCAGGGGGCAACTGAAGCTTTCTTT
>TRBV9|17|-|TRBJ1-1|-
CASSVRAREVWNTEAFF
TGTGCCAGCAGCGTCCGGGCCCGAGAGGTATGGAACACTGAAGCTTTCTTT
>TRBV4-1|14|-|TRBJ2-3|-
CASSQYTSSSTQYF
TGCGCCAGCAGCCAATACACTTCATCAAGTACGCAGTATTTT
>TRBV7-9|15|many|TRBJ2-1|TRBD1
CASSYGQGAFNEQFF
TGTGCCAGCAGTTACGGACAGGGGGCGTTTAATGAGCAGTTCTTC
>TRBV19|13|once|TRBJ2-4|-
CARSTGLISAPSF
TGTGCCCGTAGTACCGGCCTGATCTCCGCGCCGTCCTTC
>TRBV4-1|15|-|TRBJ1-5|-
CAGSQLGSSNQPQHF
TGCGCCGGCAGCCAACTAGGGTCTAGCAATCAGCCCCAGCATTTT
>TRBV5-3|15|few|TRBJ2-1|-
CASSLTGGAYAEQFF
TGTGCCAGCTCTTTAACTGGGGGGGCCTATGCTGAGCAGTTCTTC
>TRBV27|13|-|TRBJ2-7|-
CASRAGFRYEQYF
TGTGCCAGCAGGGCAGGGTTCAGGTACGAGCAGTACTTC
>TRBV6-2/TRBV6-3|14|few|TRBJ1-1|-
CASSYVRTNTEAFF
TGTGCCAGCAGTTACGTCAGGACGAACACTGAAGCTTTCTTT
>TRBV4-1|16|many|TRBJ1-4|-
CASSQEQGRNNEKLFF
TGCGCCAGCAGCCAAGAGCAGGGAAGGAATAATGAAAAACTGTTTTTT
>TRBV12-3/TRBV12-4|14|-|TRBJ1-1|-
CASSLLGEDTEAIF
TGTGCCAGCAGTTTATTGGGGGAGGACACTGAGGCTATCTTT
>TRBV7-9|15|many|TRBJ1-4|-
CASSQPAGADEKLFF
TGTGCCAGCAGCCAACCAGCAGGCGCCGATGAAAAACTGTTTTTT
>TRBV7-2|14|many|TRBJ2-1|-
CASSSGLFPNEQFF
TGTGCCAGCAGCAGTGGGCTATTCCCCAATGAGCAGTTCTTC
>TRBV15|15|many|TRBJ2-7|-
CATSRGTQGSYEQYF
TGTGCCACCAGCAGAGGAACACAGGGAAGCTACGAGCAGTACTTC
>TRBV19|14|many|TRBJ1-5|-
CASSFPHSNQPQHF
TGTGCCAGTAGTTTCCCTCATAGCAATCAGCCCCAGCATTTT
>TRBV6-2/TRBV6-3|15|many|TRBJ2-7|TRBD2
CASRTGLAGDYEQYF
TGTGCCAGCAGAACCGGACTAGCGGGAGACTACGAGCAGTACTTC
>TRBV4-1|15|few|TRBJ2-3|-
CASSQDGRGTDTQYF
TGCGCCAGCAGCCAAGATGGACGGGGCACAGATACGCAGTATTTT
>TRBV20-1|12|many|TRBJ2-7|-
CSALAQSYEQYF
TGCAGTGCCTTGGCTCAGAGCTACGAGCAGTACTTC
>TRBV10-2|16|few|TRBJ2-3|-
CASSDPRERVTDTQYF
TGCGCCAGCAGTGATCCCCGGGAACGGGTCACAGATACGCAGTATTTT
>TRBV15|16|-|TRBJ2-1|TRBD2
CATSREGASGANEQFF
TGTGCCACCAGCAGAGAAGGGGCTAGCGGGGCCAATGAGCAGTTCTTC
>TRBV4-3|17|-|TRBJ2-7|TRBD1
CASSQHRPGQGAYEQYF
TGCGCCAGCAGCCAACACCGCCCGGGACAGGGGGCCTACGAGCAGTACTTC
>TRBV9|17|-|TRBJ2-3|TRBD2
CASSVGPGLAGTDTQYF
TGTGCCAGCAGCGTAGGCCCCGGACTAGCGGGCACAGATACGCAGTATTTT
>TRBV27|15|-|TRBJ1-3|-
CASSLSGAYGNTIYF
TGTGCCAGCAGTTTATCGGGGGCATACGGAAACACCATATATTTT
>TRBV6-1|16|few|TRBJ2-5|-
CASSELAAGSQETQYF
TGTGCCAGCAGTGAACTCGCGGCGGGGTCCCAAGAGACCCAGTACTTC
>TRBV20-1|14|many|TRBJ2-7|-
CSARDMSLSYEQYF
TGCAGTGCTAGAGATATGAGCCTTTCCTACGAGCAGTACTTC
>TRBV7-2|16|many|TRBJ2-1|-
CASSLKHGSPADEQFF
TGTGCCAGCAGCCTAAAACATGGAAGCCCTGCTGATGAGCAGTTCTTC
>TRBV5-1|14|few|TRBJ2-1|TRBD2
CASSWLGGSDEQFF
TGCGCCAGCAGCTGGTTGGGAGGGTCGGATGAGCAGTTCTTC
>TRBV28|14|many|TRBJ2-7|-
CASSPTGSAYEQYF
TGTGCCAGCAGTCCGACAGGTAGCGCCTACGAGCAGTACTTC
>TRBV5-5|15|many|TRBJ2-4|TRBD1
CASSPWRDRGDIQYF
TGTGCCAGCAGCCCCTGGAGGGACAGGGGAGACATTCAGTACTTC
>TRBV6-5|19|many|TRBJ2-5|TRBD2
CASSSAGTSGRVDEETQYF
TGTGCCAGCAGTTCCGCCGGGACTAGCGGGAGGGTGGATGAAGAGACCCAGTACTTC
>TRBV20-1|15|few|TRBJ2-7|-
CSARSVRGDSYEQYF
TGCAGTGCGCGGTCGGTGAGAGGAGATTCCTACGAGCAGTACTTC
>TRBV11-2|13|many|TRBJ1-1|-
CASSLSGRTEAFF
TGTGCCAGCAGCTTGTCCGGGAGGACTGAAGCTTTCTTT